What follows are 11 T cell receptor beta chains derived from one specimen sequenced in a study of beta chain features in type 1 diabetes. The whole isolated RNA underwent reverse transcription, so sequencing captured expressed TCRB transcripts. Data came from immunoSEQ multiplex PCR; TCRdb stores just in-frame clones and leaves some out. Among approximately 400,000 clones listed, more than 12% were seen once. The sample comprised naive CD4+ T cells from blood. Receptors were obtained from a woman aged 18-29 years in good health.

In the case of this clone: The same CDR3 arises from other DNA sequences in this sample as well. The genes are TRBV7-2 and TRBJ2-5; 8 bases align to TRBD1. From germline, CDR1 is SGHTA and CDR2 FQGNSA. The CDR3 length is 14 residues. The junction had 4 bases not matched to a gene; V was cut back by 6 bases and J by 1 base. CDR3 DNA sequence: TGTGCCAGCAGTAGACAGGGGAGCCAAGAGACCCAGTACTTC. Translating gives CASSRQGSQETQYF.

This clone was detected a few times. The rearrangement links TRBV21-1 to TRBJ1-1. TRBV21-1 is labeled a pseudogene. The CDR3 contains 13 residues. The CDR3 loop is CASPPAMNTEAFF. The CDR3 DNA is TGTGCCAGCCCGCCCGCTATGAACACTGAAGCTTTCTTT.

The DNA of the CDR3 is TGTGCCAGCAGTATGCGGGATTCCCAAGAGACCCAGTACTTC. This translates into CASSMRDSQETQYF. The rearrangement joins TRBV2 to TRBJ2-5; D is perhaps TRBD2 (6 bases). The V gene lost 5 bases and the J gene lost 1 base, with 11 bases spanning the gap. Germline V gene data show CDR1 as SNHLY and CDR2 as FYNNEI. There are 14 residues in the CDR3.

This chain uses TRBV5-1 with TRBJ1-4; maybe TRBD1 (5 bases). The CDR3 has 15 residues. Germline V gene sequence: CDR1 SGHRS, CDR2 YFSETQ. The V end lost 3 bases, the J end lost 7 bases, and 16 bases lay between the germline ends. CDR3 residues: CASSSHRSVGEKLFF. The CDR3 DNA reads TGCGCCAGCAGCTCGCACAGGTCGGTGGGTGAAAAACTGTTTTTT.

The chain combines TRBV18 with TRBJ1-3, with 9 bases aligning to TRBD1. The V and J ends lost 2 bases and 2 bases, in that order; junction bases with no gene match: 7. This CDR3 has 17 amino acids. Germline V gene lookup returns CDR1 KGHSH and CDR2 LQKENI. CDR3 in DNA: TGTGCCAGCTCACCAAGGACAGGGGAAAGCGCTGGAAACACCATATATTTT. It is translated as CASSPRTGESAGNTIYF.

This chain uses TRBV28 with TRBJ2-1; D is perhaps TRBD1 (8 bases). Germline CDR1 reads MDHEN; CDR2 reads SYDVKM. This CDR3 is 15 amino acids long. V was pared by 6 bases and J by 6 bases, with 18 bases between. CDR3 region: CASREWTGRGNEQFF. The CDR3 region has the DNA TGTGCCAGCAGGGAGTGGACAGGGAGGGGCAATGAGCAGTTCTTC.

The rearrangement joins TRBV4-2 to TRBJ1-5, with 9 nucleotides matching TRBD1. CDR1 is LGHNA and CDR2 is YNFKEQ in the germline V gene. The CDR3 contains 16 residues. With 2 bases clipped from V and 4 bases from J, the junction kept 6 bases outside the gene matches. The CDR3 protein is CASSQTAGQGNQPQHF. In nucleotides, the CDR3 is TGTGCCAGCAGCCAAACGGCGGGACAGGGAAATCAGCCCCAGCATTTT.

The chain uses TRBV7-9 and TRBJ2-2; weak D call: TRBD2 (6 bases). Germline-derived CDR1 and CDR2 are SEHNR and FQNEAQ (reference sequence). The CDR3 totals 16 residues. Trimming removed 5 bases from V and 7 bases from J, with 20 bases in between. The CDR3 loop is CASSLLVGGPGGELFF. The CDR3 nucleotides are TGTGCCAGCAGCCTACTGGTCGGAGGGCCTGGCGGGGAGCTGTTTTTT.

This clone was detected only a few times. This CDR3 is CATSRRQGANEQYF. CDR3 bases: TGTGCCACCAGCCGGAGACAGGGGGCCAACGAGCAGTACTTC. V usage is TRBV15 and J usage is TRBJ2-7, with 10 positions matching TRBD1. Losses at the gene ends were 5 bases for V and 5 bases for J; bases not matched to a gene: 6. Germline-derived CDR1 and CDR2 are LNHNV and YYDKDF (reference sequence). The CDR3 extends over 14 amino acids.

This clone was seen a few times. The chain recombines TRBV27 with TRBJ2-1; TRBD2 agrees at 11 bases. V lost 4 bases, J lost 1 base, and 3 bases stayed unmatched. Germline-derived CDR1 and CDR2 are MNHEY and SMNVEV (reference sequence). There are 16 residues in the CDR3. The CDR3 bases are TGTGCCAGCAGTTCGCGACTAGCGGGGTCCTACAATGAGCAGTTCTTC. Translating it yields CASSSRLAGSYNEQFF.

This clone has just a few counts. The J gene is TRBJ2-7, the V gene TRBV4-2, with TRBD2 identical over 12 bases. CDR1 is LGHNA and CDR2 is YNFKEQ in the germline V gene. This CDR3 comprises 17 residues. Trimming removed 4 bases from V and 3 bases from J; junction bases left unmatched: 10. This CDR3 is CASSPGTSGLGRYEQYF. The CDR3, as DNA: TGTGCCAGCAGCCCCGGGACTAGCGGGCTTGGGCGCTACGAGCAGTACTTC.